The rows below give T cell receptor beta chains drawn from one sample of a study of blood T cell repertoires in COVID-19. Measured with immunoSEQ multiplex PCR; TCRdb has only the in-frame clones, and not every one. This sample carries 250,000 to 350,000 clones, nearly 90% of them seen once, and the ten largest clones take less than 2%. The sample was PBMCs or T cells enriched from blood (not recorded which). The receptors derive from a woman younger than 30 with acute COVID-19. The CDR3 runs from the conserved cysteine through the conserved F or W. D genes are given only for firm matches. Clone size appears in some rows only: once, few, many, or a class for an expanded clone.

j_call | clone_size | v_call | d_call | cdr3_aa | cdr3_nt
TRBJ1-2 | . | TRBV9 | TRBD1 | CASSAGDRANYGYTF | TGTGCCAGCAGCGCAGGGGACAGGGCGAACTATGGCTACACCTTC
TRBJ2-3 | . | TRBV24-1 | TRBD2 | CATSDPGLAGREGTNTDTQYF | TGTGCCACCAGTGATCCTGGACTAGCGGGACGGGAAGGAACGAACACAGATACGCAGTATTTT
TRBJ2-2 | . | TRBV25-1 | . | CASIGDISNTGELFF | TGTGCCAGCATTGGGGACATCTCTAACACCGGGGAGCTGTTTTTT
TRBJ1-1 | . | TRBV2 | TRBD1 | CASREEGTGTNEAFF | TGTGCCAGCAGGGAAGAGGGGACAGGGACAAATGAAGCTTTCTTT
TRBJ2-3 | . | TRBV11-2 | . | CASNWGQEADTQYF | TGTGCCAGCAATTGGGGGCAGGAGGCGGATACGCAGTATTTT
TRBJ1-3 | . | TRBV13 | . | CASSLRGGAGNTIYF | TGTGCCAGCAGCTTAAGGGGGGGTGCTGGAAACACCATATATTTT
TRBJ2-2 | . | TRBV10-2 | . | CASSGTGPNTGELFF | TGCGCCAGCAGTGGAACAGGCCCGAACACCGGGGAGCTGTTTTTT
TRBJ2-3 | . | TRBV2 | . | CASSGSAHASTDTQYF | TGTGCCAGCAGTGGTAGTGCGCACGCTAGCACAGATACGCAGTATTTT
TRBJ2-4 | few | TRBV21-1 | . | CASTSGPGGKDIQYF | TGTGCCAGCACGAGCGGGCCGGGAGGCAAAGACATTCAGTACTTC
TRBJ2-1 | . | TRBV29-1 | TRBD1 | CSAKHRDRGLGEQFF | TGCAGCGCGAAACACCGGGACAGGGGTTTAGGAGAGCAGTTCTTC
TRBJ1-6 | . | TRBV5-6 | . | CASSLGDNSPLHF | TGTGCCAGCAGCTTGGGAGATAATTCACCCCTCCACTTT
TRBJ2-5 | . | TRBV7-2 | . | CASSLDGQGSRTQYF | TGTGCCAGCAGCTTAGACGGGCAGGGGAGTAGGACCCAGTACTTC
TRBJ1-6 | . | TRBV19 | . | CASSIKATQGNSPLHF | TGTGCCAGTAGTATTAAGGCGACGCAGGGGAATTCACCCCTCCACTTT
TRBJ1-5 | . | TRBV30 | TRBD1 | CAWSQGQGGNQPQHF | TGTGCCTGGAGTCAAGGACAGGGAGGCAATCAGCCCCAGCATTTT
TRBJ2-4 | . | TRBV27 | TRBD2 | CASSSGLASIAKNIQYF | TGTGCCAGCAGTTCGGGACTAGCGTCGATAGCCAAAAACATTCAGTACTTC
TRBJ1-2 | . | TRBV3-1/TRBV3-2 | . | CASSQVRAGYTF | TGTGCCAGCAGCCAAGTCAGGGCTGGCTACACCTTC
TRBJ2-1 | . | TRBV2 | TRBD2 | CASSQTPGLAGYRQKFF | TGTGCCAGCAGTCAGACACCGGGACTAGCGGGATACCGCCAAAAGTTCTTC
TRBJ1-5 | once | TRBV28 | TRBD1 | CASGIQGYLGEPQHF | TGTGCCAGTGGGATACAGGGGTATTTGGGTGAGCCCCAGCATTTT
TRBJ1-2 | . | TRBV10-3 | . | CAIRSVEQGQAPGYGYTF | TGTGCCATCAGATCAGTGGAGCAGGGGCAGGCCCCAGGTTATGGCTACACCTTC
TRBJ2-7 | . | TRBV9 | . | CASRAGQNSYEQYF | TGTGCCAGCAGGGCCGGACAGAACTCCTACGAGCAGTACTTC
TRBJ2-1 | once | TRBV6-1 | . | CASSDATGGYNEQFF | TGTGCCAGCAGTGATGCGACCGGCGGATACAATGAGCAGTTCTTC
TRBJ2-7 | . | TRBV27 | . | CASSLAGTYEQYF | TGTGCCAGCAGTTTGGCAGGGACCTACGAGCAGTACTTC
TRBJ2-6 | . | TRBV7-2 | . | CASSPKDAGPPSGANVLTF | TGTGCCAGCAGCCCTAAGGATGCAGGGCCTCCCTCTGGGGCCAACGTCCTGACTTTC
TRBJ2-7 | . | TRBV12-3/TRBV12-4 | . | CASGGPTYEQYF | TGTGCCAGCGGCGGGCCGACCTACGAGCAGTACTTC
TRBJ2-7 | . | TRBV18 | TRBD2 | CASSPASGSYEQYF | TGTGCCAGCTCACCAGCTAGCGGCTCCTACGAGCAGTACTTC
TRBJ2-3 | . | TRBV19 | TRBD2 | CATGGTSGSADTQYF | TGTGCCACCGGCGGGACTAGCGGGAGTGCAGATACGCAGTATTTT
TRBJ2-7 | once | TRBV30 | TRBD2 | CAWSVGFGTSGRFFYEQYF | TGTGCCTGGAGTGTGGGGTTCGGGACTAGCGGGAGATTTTTTTACGAGCAGTACTTC
TRBJ2-7 | . | TRBV5-8 | . | CASRPRQVLGEQYF | TGTGCCAGCAGGCCCCGACAGGTCCTCGGCGAGCAGTACTTC
TRBJ1-5 | . | TRBV2 | TRBD1 | CASSEAGQIPFQPQHF | TGTGCCAGCAGTGAAGCGGGACAGATACCCTTTCAGCCCCAGCATTTT
TRBJ2-2 | . | TRBV7-3 | . | CASSLELGFFDAGELFF | TGTGCCAGCAGCTTAGAGCTGGGCTTCTTTGATGCCGGGGAGCTGTTTTTT
TRBJ1-2 | . | TRBV27 | TRBD1 | CASSLGQGDWSGYTF | TGTGCCAGCAGTCTGGGACAGGGAGATTGGAGTGGCTACACCTTC
TRBJ1-2 | . | TRBV6-2/TRBV6-3 | TRBD1 | CASSYSARGRLSYGYTF | TGTGCCAGCAGTTACTCAGCCAGGGGGCGTCTATCCTATGGCTACACCTTC
TRBJ2-2 | once | TRBV7-9 | . | CASSLQFRDTGELFF | TGTGCCAGCAGCTTACAATTTCGGGACACCGGGGAGCTGTTTTTT
TRBJ1-1 | . | TRBV30 | TRBD1 | CAWTPGQGAATEAFF | TGTGCCTGGACCCCGGGACAGGGGGCGGCCACTGAAGCTTTCTTT
TRBJ2-7 | . | TRBV6-5 | TRBD2 | CASSSGGIYEQYF | TGTGCCAGCAGTTCGGGGGGAATCTACGAGCAGTACTTC
TRBJ1-5 | . | TRBV15 | . | CATSTYSRHNQPQHF | TGTGCCACCAGCACGTATTCGCGACACAATCAGCCCCAGCATTTT
TRBJ2-3 | . | TRBV28 | TRBD2 | CASSPGLAGLSDTQYF | TGTGCCAGCAGCCCGGGACTAGCGGGATTGTCAGATACGCAGTATTTT
TRBJ2-1 | . | TRBV4-2 | TRBD2 | CASSQDLAGGLKFF | TGTGCCAGCAGCCAAGATCTGGCGGGAGGATTGAAGTTCTTC
TRBJ2-7 | . | TRBV5-1 | . | CASSLGSTYEQYF | TGCGCCAGCAGCTTGGGTTCTACCTACGAGCAGTACTTC
TRBJ2-7 | . | TRBV19 | TRBD2 | CASSGTSGGSYEQYF | TGTGCCAGTAGCGGGACTAGCGGGGGTTCCTACGAGCAGTACTTC
TRBJ2-7 | . | TRBV11-1 | . | CASSLVHYEQYF | TGTGCCAGCAGCTTAGTCCACTACGAGCAGTACTTC
TRBJ2-6 | . | TRBV7-2 | TRBD2 | CASSFDAGRSSGANVLTF | TGTGCCAGCAGCTTTGATGCCGGGAGGAGTTCTGGGGCCAACGTCCTGACTTTC
TRBJ2-7 | . | TRBV4-1 | TRBD2 | CASSPWGGSYEQYF | TGCGCCAGCAGCCCATGGGGGGGGTCCTACGAGCAGTACTTC
TRBJ2-2 | . | TRBV10-3 | TRBD2 | CAISDSGRPTGELFF | TGTGCCATCAGTGATAGCGGGAGGCCCACCGGGGAGCTGTTTTTT
TRBJ2-3 | . | TRBV28 | TRBD2 | CASSQPGLAGVVDTQYF | TGTGCCAGCAGTCAGCCGGGACTAGCGGGAGTCGTTGATACGCAGTATTTT
TRBJ2-7 | . | TRBV15 | TRBD1 | CATSRYSDRASYEQYF | TGTGCCACCAGCAGATATTCGGACAGGGCCTCCTACGAGCAGTACTTC
TRBJ2-1 | . | TRBV6-5 | TRBD2 | CATTTSGRYNEQFF | TGTGCCACCACGACTAGCGGGAGGTACAATGAGCAGTTCTTC
TRBJ1-1 | . | TRBV6-5 | . | CASSSGDGYTEAFF | TGTGCCAGCAGTTCAGGGGATGGGTACACTGAAGCTTTCTTT
TRBJ1-2 | few | TRBV19 | . | CASSIRSLTGNKRWYGYTF | TGTGCCAGTAGTATACGCTCACTTACAGGGAACAAACGTTGGTATGGCTACACCTTC
TRBJ1-3 | once | TRBV7-2 | . | CASSLGAESSGNTIYF | TGTGCCAGCAGCTTAGGGGCCGAAAGCTCTGGAAACACCATATATTTT
TRBJ2-7 | . | TRBV7-6 | TRBD1 | CASSLGAGGEQYF | TGTGCCAGCAGCTTAGGAGCAGGGGGCGAGCAGTACTTC
TRBJ1-1 | . | TRBV6-5 | . | CASSRQAFEGAFF | TGTGCCAGCAGTCGACAGGCCTTTGAGGGGGCTTTCTTT
TRBJ2-1 | . | TRBV9 | TRBD1 | CASSADRAAYNEQFF | TGTGCCAGCAGCGCCGACAGGGCAGCCTACAATGAGCAGTTCTTC
TRBJ2-3 | . | TRBV7-9 | TRBD1 | CASSLGTGATDTQYF | TGTGCCAGCAGCTTAGGGACAGGGGCCACAGATACGCAGTATTTT